Below, one T cell receptor beta chain is given with its context. These data belong to a study of shared clonotypes between healthy human individuals. Across the whole study: CD4 naive cells filled three plates per donor, CD4 memory three, CD8 naive two and CD8 memory one.

The data were produced by immunoSEQ multiplex PCR, yet TCRdb's version contains in-frame clones alone and is incomplete. The sample includes hundreds of thousands of clones, 55% to 85% seen only once; the top ten take around 1.8%. Trimming took 0 bases from V and 2 from J, leaving 12 bases between them. The germline CDR1 and CDR2 sequences are SGHDT and YYEEEE. This CDR3 is 17 amino acids long. The V gene is TRBV5-6, the J gene TRBJ2-6; possibly TRBD2 for D (6 bases). Sample: memory CD4+ T cells sorted from blood. Subset specified: CD45RA-negative fraction. This TCR came from a young woman in good health. The DNA for the CDR3 is TGTGCCAGCAGCTTGGGACTAGGATCCCCTGGGGCCAACGTCCTGACTTTC. This encodes CASSLGLGSPGANVLTF.